These 14 T cell receptor beta chains originate from one sample sequenced in a study of identical twins. Using its own MiXCR run on the 5' RACE reads, TCRdb lists one record per CDR3 protein. The sample shows some 790,000 distinct CDR3 sequences, 15% to 20% of them seen only once. This sample was also put to use in a study of T cells expressing NK-cell markers.

Sequencing was done on a sample of PBMCs. The receptors derive from a woman between 18 and 29 years old in good health.

The chain recombines TRBV5-1 with TRBJ1-4, with TRBD1 as a possible D gene (5 bases). V shed 3 bases and J shed 7 bases, with 16 bases lying between them. Germline CDR1 and CDR2: SGHRS and YFSETQ. CDR3 size: 15 residues. CDR3 coding DNA: TGCGCCAGCAGCTCGTTACAGGTGTGGATTGAAAAACTGTTTTTT. Encoded protein: CASSSLQVWIEKLFF.

The chain uses TRBV7-2 and TRBJ2-2; the D is unclear. Germline values: CDR1 SGHTA, CDR2 FQGNSA. The CDR3 is 13 amino acids. The V gene lost 5 bases and the J gene lost 8 bases, with 12 bases spanning the gap. This CDR3 reads CASSPQLEGELFF. The CDR3 DNA reads as TGTGCCAGCAGCCCCCAGTTAGAAGGGGAGCTGTTTTTT.

The table lists this clonotype with many counts. The J gene is TRBJ2-1, the V gene TRBV5-1; possibly TRBD2 for D (5 bases). The germline CDR1 and CDR2 sequences are SGHRS and YFSETQ. The CDR3 is 15 amino acids. The ends were cut back, 0 bases at V and 1 base at J, with 8 bases in the middle. The CDR3 region is CASSLDPGSYNEQFF. The DNA for the CDR3 is TGCGCCAGCAGCTTGGATCCGGGATCCTACAATGAGCAGTTCTTC.

The rearrangement joins TRBV20-1 to TRBJ1-3, with D maybe TRBD1 (5 bases). The CDR3 is 13 residues long. The V gene's germline CDR1 is DFQATT and CDR2 SNEGSKA (reference sequence). The V and J ends lost 6 bases and 3 bases respectively, with 12 bases between them. CDR3 amino acids: CSATGTLGNTIYF. The CDR3 region has the DNA TGCAGTGCGACCGGGACTCTTGGAAACACCATATATTTT.

The chain employs TRBV3-1 and TRBJ1-2; D is perhaps TRBD1 (5 bases). Deletions cut 1 base from V and 2 bases from J, with 11 bases between. The CDR3 is made up of 15 amino acids. Germline V gives CDR1 LGHDT, CDR2 YNNKEL (reference sequence). The CDR3 loop reads CASSQGGGTNYGYTF. In DNA, the CDR3 is TGTGCCAGCAGCCAAGGTGGGGGTACGAACTATGGCTACACCTTC. Looking up the rest from reference TRBV3-1 and TRBJ1-2 gives the full variable domain: DTAVSQTPKYLVTQMGNDKSIKCEQNLGHDTMYWYKQDSKKFLKIMFSYNNKELIINETVPNRFSPKSPDKAHLNLHINSLELGDSAVYFCASSQGGGTNYGYTFGSGTRLTVV.

This clonotype showed up just a few times. The gene calls are TRBV6-1 and TRBJ2-7, with TRBD2 matching 9 bases. The CDR3 runs to 13 residues. The V gene's germline CDR1 is MNHNS and CDR2 SASEGT. V shed 11 bases and J 0 bases; nucleotides not matched to a gene: 5. The CDR3 sequence: CAGRTSASYEQYF. CDR3 in DNA: TGTGCCGGCCGGACTAGCGCCTCCTACGAGCAGTACTTC.

This clonotype was counted between two and nine times. The chain joins TRBV27 to TRBJ2-2; tentative D call: TRBD2 (6 bases). The germline gives CDR1 MNHEY, CDR2 SMNVEV (reference sequence). This CDR3 is built from 14 residues. Trimming removed 4 bases at V and 5 bases at J, with 11 bases between. The CDR3 DNA sequence: TGTGCCAGCAGTTATCTAGCGCTAACCGGGGAGCTGTTTTTT. Translating it yields CASSYLALTGELFF.

With respect to this clonotype: This likely comes from a read error, as the CDR3 has no conserved phenylalanine or tryptophan at its end. The DNA is omitted, as the CDR3 cannot be located on it reliably, and the CDR3 follows TCRdb's listing. V is TRBV9 and J is TRBJ2-7; the tabulated D call, TRBD2, remains unverified against the DNA. The length of the CDR3 is 13 amino acids, counting both ends. Germline V gene data show CDR1 as SGDLS and CDR2 as YYNGEE. The CDR3 spells CASSVGLAGGLIL.

This clonotype was found a few times. The V and J genes are TRBV6-2 or TRBV6-3 and TRBJ2-2; TRBD1 might be the D (6 bases). The germline gives CDR1 MNHEY, CDR2 SVGEGT. V shed 6 bases and J shed 5 bases, with 10 bases lying between them. This CDR3 is 13 amino acids long. The CDR3 region has the DNA TGTGCCAGCAGGAAACAGGGAACCGGGGAGCTGTTTTTT. Encoded protein: CASRKQGTGELFF.

This clonotype has just a few counts. This chain uses TRBV28 with TRBJ1-1, with TRBD1 matching over 10 bases. Germline CDR1 is MDHEN and CDR2 is SYDVKM. V shed 5 bases, J shed 5 bases, and the junction held 8 bases outside the gene matches. CDR3 length: 15 amino acids. The DNA of the CDR3 is TGTGCCAGCAGTACCGGGACAGGGGAGGGGACTGAAGCTTTCTTT. It encodes CASSTGTGEGTEAFF.

This clonotype occurred a few times. The chain recombines TRBV27 with TRBJ2-1; 9 positions agree with TRBD1. CDR3 length equals 18 residues. J was trimmed by 3 bases and V by 0 bases; bases with no gene match: 9. Per the germline V gene, CDR1 is MNHEY and CDR2 is SMNVEV (reference sequence). CDR3 nucleotides: TGTGCCAGCAGTTTATCGATTGAAGGGACAGGGATCTACAATGAGCAGTTCTTC. Protein sequence: CASSLSIEGTGIYNEQFF.

This clonotype was recorded a few times. The chain uses TRBV4-1 and TRBJ2-1; a possible D gene is TRBD2 (5 bases). Per germline, CDR1 MGHRA and CDR2 YSYEKL. The CDR3 has 16 amino acids. With 1 base removed from V and 4 bases from J, the gap between germline ends came to 14 bases. CDR3 residues: CASSQVGGRRYNEQFF. CDR3 bases: TGCGCCAGCAGCCAAGTTGGCGGGCGAAGGTACAATGAGCAGTTCTTC.

V usage is TRBV7-2 and J usage is TRBJ2-1; a possible D gene is TRBD2 (5 bases). Trimming removed 4 bases at V and 5 bases at J, with 12 bases between. The CDR3 has 14 amino acids. The germline V gene has CDR1 SGHTA and CDR2 FQGNSA. CDR3 sequence reads: CASSSGLHHNEQFF. The CDR3 DNA sequence: TGTGCCAGCAGCTCCGGACTGCACCACAATGAGCAGTTCTTC.

J is TRBJ1-4 and V is TRBV20-1; D gene ambiguous. Germline CDR1 and CDR2: DFQATT and SNEGSKA (reference sequence). The CDR3 runs to 14 residues. V was pared by 6 bases and J by 0 bases, with 11 bases between. The CDR3 region has the DNA TGCAGTGCCGATACCCCGGCAACTAATGAAAAACTGTTTTTT. Translated, it gives CSADTPATNEKLFF.